The 17 T cell receptor beta chains in this list originate from one sample, sequenced in a study of cytomegalovirus exposure and HLA in healthy donors. 13 Jbeta primers and 60 Vbeta primers were used for the PCR. Clones were sequenced by immunoSEQ multiplex PCR, and TCRdb holds only the in-frame ones, with some missing. The table lists 90,000 to 100,000 clones, under 80% of them singletons. The sample was PBMCs. Every receptor here comes from a man aged 40-55 years in good health and CMV-seronegative.

V and J are TRBV6-1 and TRBJ1-3, with 7 bases aligning to TRBD1. The CDR3 is 14 amino acids. Germline V gives CDR1 MNHNS, CDR2 SASEGT. The junction had 7 bases not matched to a gene; V was cut back by 2 bases and J by 9 bases. CDR3 bases: TGTGCCAGCAGTGAACCCCACAGGGGTGGCACCATATATTTT. Encoded protein: CASSEPHRGGTIYF.

This clone was counted a few times. This chain connects TRBV11-2 to TRBJ2-7; TRBD2 matches at 7 bases. Germline V gives CDR1 SGHAT, CDR2 FQNNGV. This CDR3 spans 15 amino acids. The V and J ends lost 5 bases and 5 bases, in that order; junction bases with no gene match: 12. This CDR3 is CASSLTPTSYHEQYF. Here the CDR3 DNA reads TGTGCCAGCAGCCTCACCCCGACTAGCTACCACGAGCAGTACTTC.

This chain uses TRBV11-3 with TRBJ1-2; TRBD1 matches 8 bases. Trimming cost V 11 bases and J 1 base; bases outside gene matches: 12. The CDR3 has 15 amino acids. Germline V lookup: CDR1 SGHNT, CDR2 YENEEA. The CDR3 here is CAHFWPRGRNYGYTF. In DNA form, the CDR3 reads TGTGCCCATTTCTGGCCCAGGGGGCGTAACTATGGCTACACCTTC.

The chain joins TRBV7-2 to TRBJ2-5, with D possibly TRBD2 on 5 matching bases. Near its end, the DNA agrees better with TRBJ2-7, so the J call may be wrong. The germline gives CDR1 SGHTA, CDR2 FQGNSA. The CDR3 is 14 residues long. CDR3: CASSLSSSTYEQYF. The CDR3 DNA reads as TGTGCCAGCAGCTTATCTAGCAGTACCTACGAGCAGTACTTC.

This clone has a handful of counts. This chain connects TRBV9 to TRBJ1-4; D may be TRBD1 (5 bases). Germline V CDR1 and CDR2: SGDLS, YYNGEE. Trimming removed 4 bases from V and 8 bases from J, with 12 bases in between. The CDR3 is made up of 13 amino acids. The CDR3 DNA is TGTGCCAGCAGCCCCGGGGGAAGGGAAAAACTGTTTTTT. It specifies CASSPGGREKLFF.

This clone was recorded a few times. The chain recombines TRBV6-4 with TRBJ1-6; D might be TRBD1 (5 bases). The ends were cut back, 2 bases at V and 9 bases at J, with 11 bases in the middle. The CDR3 runs 14 residues. Germline V gives CDR1 MRHNA, CDR2 SNTAGT. The CDR3 DNA reads as TGTGCCAGCAGTGACGGGGGGGACGGTTCACCCCTCCACTTT. It is translated as CASSDGGDGSPLHF.

DNA of the CDR3: TGTGCCAGCAGCGAGGCTGGGGGCGCGAAGTCCGAGCAGTACTTC. This translates into CASSEAGGAKSEQYF. This chain uses TRBV5-6 with TRBJ2-7; a possible D gene is TRBD1 (6 bases). V was clipped by 4 bases and J by 6 bases, with 20 bases between them. The V gene's germline CDR1 is SGHDT and CDR2 YYEEEE. This CDR3 has 15 residues. Filled out from reference TRBV5-6 and TRBJ2-7, the complete variable domain reads DAGVTQSPTHLIKTRGQQVTLRCSPKSGHDTVSWYQQALGQGPQFIFQYYEEEERQRGNFPDRFSGHQFPNYSSELNVNALLLGDSALYLCASSEAGGAKSEQYFGPGTRLTVT.

This chain joins TRBV2 and TRBJ2-3; TRBD2 matches 11 bases. J gave up 2 bases and V 7 bases, and 8 bases lay outside the gene matches. The CDR3 length is 16 residues. The germline CDR1 and CDR2 sequences are SNHLY and FYNNEI. CDR3 nucleotides: TGTGCCAGCACCAGAGGACTAGCGGGCTACACAGATACGCAGTATTTT. As protein: CASTRGLAGYTDTQYF.

V usage is TRBV28 and J usage is TRBJ2-4; TRBD1 matches 8 bases. V was pared by 6 bases and J by 5 bases, with 9 bases of the junction left unmatched. This CDR3 region has 15 residues. Germline CDR1 is MDHEN and CDR2 is SYDVKM. As DNA, the CDR3 is TGTGCCAGCAGCAGAATCCAGGGGGCACAAAACATTCAGTACTTC. It is translated as CASSRIQGAQNIQYF.

The V and J genes are TRBV5-4 and TRBJ2-5, with a possible D match to TRBD1 (5 bases). Germline V gives CDR1 SGHNT, CDR2 YYREEE (reference sequence). This CDR3 is built from 14 residues. Deletions cut 3 bases from V and 5 bases from J, with 14 bases between. CDR3 amino acids: CASSWQGVRETQYF. The CDR3 nucleotides are TGTGCCAGCAGCTGGCAAGGGGTGCGGGAGACCCAGTACTTC.

This clone occurred a few times. The V call is TRBV6-1, the J call TRBJ2-7, with TRBD1 matching over 7 bases. CDR1 is MNHNS and CDR2 is SASEGT in the germline V gene. This CDR3 is built from 13 residues. J lost 2 bases, V lost 7 bases, and 5 bases had no gene match. CDR3 nucleotides: TGTGCCAGCAACCCGGGACAGACCTACGAGCAGTACTTC. Residues: CASNPGQTYEQYF.

This sequence joins TRBV7-2 and TRBJ1-2; 7 bases line up with TRBD1. V lost 5 bases, J lost 3 bases, and 3 bases stayed unmatched. This CDR3 has 13 amino acids. In germline, CDR1 is SGHTA, CDR2 FQGNSA. The CDR3: CASSPGGHYGYTF. The CDR3, as DNA: TGTGCCAGCAGCCCAGGGGGGCACTATGGCTACACCTTC.

This chain links TRBV2 with TRBJ1-6, with a tentative D call TRBD1 (6 bases). The CDR3 runs to 16 residues. V lost 2 bases and J 0 bases, leaving 8 bases between the germline ends. Germline V gene sequence: CDR1 SNHLY, CDR2 FYNNEI. The CDR3 is CASSEQQGSYNSPLHF. Here the CDR3 DNA reads TGTGCCAGCAGTGAACAACAGGGCTCCTATAATTCACCCCTCCACTTT.

The gene calls are TRBV4-1 and TRBJ1-6, with D unresolved. This CDR3 has 15 amino acids. Germline CDR1 reads MGHRA; CDR2 reads YSYEKL. V was shortened by 0 bases and J by 14 bases, with 17 bases between the two germline ends. The CDR3 reads CASSQDQRAANSLHF. CDR3 sequence (DNA): TGCGCCAGCAGCCAAGATCAGAGGGCAGCCAATTCCCTCCACTTT.

The rearrangement joins TRBV19 to TRBJ2-3; possibly TRBD2 for D (6 bases). This CDR3 has 15 amino acids. CDR1 is LNHDA and CDR2 is SQIVND in the germline V gene (reference sequence). Trimming removed 4 bases from V and 5 bases from J, with 16 bases in between. The CDR3 region is CASSTGEAAGDTQYF. CDR3 coding DNA: TGTGCCAGTAGTACGGGGGAGGCCGCGGGAGATACGCAGTATTTT.

This clone is a singleton in its sample. The J gene is TRBJ2-1, the V gene TRBV9; D possibly corresponds to TRBD1 (5 bases). Per the germline V gene, CDR1 is SGDLS and CDR2 is YYNGEE. The CDR3 spans 17 residues. V was clipped by 0 bases and J by 4 bases, with 17 bases between them. The CDR3 DNA follows: TGTGCCAGCAGCGTAGCTGGGGCGGTGAATGTATACAATGAGCAGTTCTTC. This sequence encodes CASSVAGAVNVYNEQFF.

This chain joins TRBV4-3 and TRBJ2-7, with 8 nucleotides matching TRBD2. Germline values: CDR1 LGHNA, CDR2 YSLEER. The J segment lost 0 bases and the V segment lost 1 base, leaving 8 bases of the junction unmatched. CDR3 length: 17 residues. CDR3 amino acids: CASSQVRGGTSSYEQYF. CDR3 coding DNA: TGCGCCAGCAGCCAAGTGAGGGGGGGGACTAGCTCCTACGAGCAGTACTTC.